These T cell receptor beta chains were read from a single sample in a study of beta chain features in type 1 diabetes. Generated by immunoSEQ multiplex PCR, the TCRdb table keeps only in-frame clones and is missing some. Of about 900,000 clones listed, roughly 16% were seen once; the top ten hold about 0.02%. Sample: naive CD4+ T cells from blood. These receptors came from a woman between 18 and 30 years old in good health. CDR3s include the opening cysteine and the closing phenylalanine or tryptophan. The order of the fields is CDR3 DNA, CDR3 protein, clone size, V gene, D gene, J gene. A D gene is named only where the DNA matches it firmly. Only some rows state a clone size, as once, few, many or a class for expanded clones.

cdr3_nt: TGCAGTGCCACCCCCGAGTCCGAGCAGTACTTC
cdr3_aa: CSATPESEQYF
clone_size: NA
v_call: TRBV20-1
d_call: NA
j_call: TRBJ2-7

cdr3_nt: TGTGCCATCAGACAGGGCGGCCAAGAGACCCAGTACTTC
cdr3_aa: CAIRQGGQETQYF
clone_size: NA
v_call: TRBV10-3
d_call: NA
j_call: TRBJ2-5

cdr3_nt: TGTGCCAGCAGCTTAGGCAGTAACAATCAGCCCCAGCATTTT
cdr3_aa: CASSLGSNNQPQHF
clone_size: NA
v_call: TRBV11-2
d_call: NA
j_call: TRBJ1-5

cdr3_nt: TGTGCCAGCTCAGACTCGACAGGGGGCTATGGCTACACCTTC
cdr3_aa: CASSDSTGGYGYTF
clone_size: few
v_call: TRBV18
d_call: TRBD1
j_call: TRBJ1-2

cdr3_nt: TGTGCCAGCTCTCGCGAAGCGGGGACAGGGAGAAATGAGCAGTTCTTC
cdr3_aa: CASSREAGTGRNEQFF
clone_size: NA
v_call: TRBV18
d_call: TRBD1
j_call: TRBJ2-1

cdr3_nt: TGCGCCAGCAGCCCCCAACGGGGGGCCACAGATACGCAGTATTTT
cdr3_aa: CASSPQRGATDTQYF
clone_size: few
v_call: TRBV4-3
d_call: NA
j_call: TRBJ2-3

cdr3_nt: TGTGCCAGCAGCTTAGATCTAGCGGGAGCCGGAGAGACCCAGTACTTC
cdr3_aa: CASSLDLAGAGETQYF
clone_size: NA
v_call: TRBV7-9
d_call: TRBD2
j_call: TRBJ2-5

cdr3_nt: TGCGCCAGCAGCCAAGATGGGCCCTACGGGGTGGCCAAAAACATTCAGTACTTC
cdr3_aa: CASSQDGPYGVAKNIQYF
clone_size: many
v_call: TRBV4-3
d_call: NA
j_call: TRBJ2-4

cdr3_nt: TGCGCCAGCAGCTTGGCCCAGGGTTCCTACGAGCAGTACTTC
cdr3_aa: CASSLAQGSYEQYF
clone_size: NA
v_call: TRBV5-1
d_call: NA
j_call: TRBJ2-7

cdr3_nt: TGTGCCAGCTCTGGGGCGGGGGGCCCAGGCTACGAGCAGTACTTC
cdr3_aa: CASSGAGGPGYEQYF
clone_size: few
v_call: TRBV28
d_call: TRBD2
j_call: TRBJ2-7

cdr3_nt: TGTGCCAGCAGCTTAAGGGATACTAGAACCCGTGACACCGGGGAGCTGTTTTTT
cdr3_aa: CASSLRDTRTRDTGELFF
clone_size: NA
v_call: TRBV11-2
d_call: NA
j_call: TRBJ2-2

cdr3_nt: TGCGCCAGCAGATCCAGCGGGAGGGAAAATGAGCAGTTCTTC
cdr3_aa: CASRSSGRENEQFF
clone_size: NA
v_call: TRBV5-1
d_call: TRBD2
j_call: TRBJ2-1

cdr3_nt: TGTGCCAGCAGCTACCCAGCGGGAGCTCCTTCCTACAATGAGCAGTTCTTC
cdr3_aa: CASSYPAGAPSYNEQFF
clone_size: NA
v_call: TRBV7-2
d_call: TRBD2
j_call: TRBJ2-1

cdr3_nt: TGTGCCACCAGCAGGCGATACGGGACAGCTAATGAAAAACTGTTTTTT
cdr3_aa: CATSRRYGTANEKLFF
clone_size: NA
v_call: TRBV15
d_call: TRBD1
j_call: TRBJ1-4

cdr3_nt: TGTGCCAGCAGCTTGGACAGGGCTTCCTACAATGAGCAGTTCTTC
cdr3_aa: CASSLDRASYNEQFF
clone_size: NA
v_call: TRBV5-4
d_call: NA
j_call: TRBJ2-1

cdr3_nt: TGTGCCAGTAGTTCAGGACGGATCAATCAGCCCCAGCATTTT
cdr3_aa: CASSSGRINQPQHF
clone_size: NA
v_call: TRBV19
d_call: NA
j_call: TRBJ1-5

cdr3_nt: TGTGCCAGCAGCCTGGGAAGGGGACAGTCAAGTACTGAAGCTTTCTTT
cdr3_aa: CASSLGRGQSSTEAFF
clone_size: few
v_call: TRBV7-8
d_call: TRBD1
j_call: TRBJ1-1

cdr3_nt: TGTGCCACAGAGCACGGGGGAGATACGCAGTATTTT
cdr3_aa: CATEHGGDTQYF
clone_size: few
v_call: TRBV28
d_call: NA
j_call: TRBJ2-3

cdr3_nt: TGTGCCAGCAGCGCCCGGGGGAGTCAGGCAGAGACCCAGTACTTC
cdr3_aa: CASSARGSQAETQYF
clone_size: few
v_call: TRBV7-2
d_call: NA
j_call: TRBJ2-5

cdr3_nt: TGTGCCAGCAGCATTAGGGGTACAGGTGAAGCTTTCTTT
cdr3_aa: CASSIRGTGEAFF
clone_size: NA
v_call: TRBV7-2
d_call: NA
j_call: TRBJ1-1

cdr3_nt: TGTGCCAGCAGCTTAAGGGCCCGTCTTAGCGGGGAAGAGACCCAGTACTTC
cdr3_aa: CASSLRARLSGEETQYF
clone_size: NA
v_call: TRBV7-9
d_call: TRBD2
j_call: TRBJ2-5

cdr3_nt: TGTGCCAGCAGCCTGGGACAGGGGGCGAGTGAGACCCAGTACTTC
cdr3_aa: CASSLGQGASETQYF
clone_size: NA
v_call: TRBV11-3
d_call: TRBD1
j_call: TRBJ2-5

cdr3_nt: TGCGCCAGCAGCTTGGAACTAGCGGGAGGTAATGAGCAGTTCTTC
cdr3_aa: CASSLELAGGNEQFF
clone_size: NA
v_call: TRBV5-1
d_call: TRBD2
j_call: TRBJ2-1

cdr3_nt: TGTGCCAGCAGCTTCGCGGGAGGGCCCTTAGCCCATGAGCAGTTCTTC
cdr3_aa: CASSFAGGPLAHEQFF
clone_size: few
v_call: TRBV7-9
d_call: TRBD2
j_call: TRBJ2-1

cdr3_nt: TGTGCCAGCAGCTTAGCCACAGGCCACAATGAGCAGTTCTTC
cdr3_aa: CASSLATGHNEQFF
clone_size: NA
v_call: TRBV7-6
d_call: NA
j_call: TRBJ2-1

cdr3_nt: TGCGCCAGCAGCTTGAGGACAGGGGAAGAGACCCAGTACTTC
cdr3_aa: CASSLRTGEETQYF
clone_size: NA
v_call: TRBV5-1
d_call: TRBD1
j_call: TRBJ2-5

cdr3_nt: TGTGCCAGCCCCTGGGGGGCCAAAAACATTCAGTACTTC
cdr3_aa: CASPWGAKNIQYF
clone_size: NA
v_call: TRBV6-4
d_call: NA
j_call: TRBJ2-4

cdr3_nt: TGTGCCAGCAGCTTACAGGGGCGAGAGACCCAGTACTTC
cdr3_aa: CASSLQGRETQYF
clone_size: NA
v_call: TRBV7-6
d_call: NA
j_call: TRBJ2-5

cdr3_nt: TGTGCCACCAGCGGGCCCCGGGGTACGCAGTATTTT
cdr3_aa: CATSGPRGTQYF
clone_size: few
v_call: TRBV15
d_call: NA
j_call: TRBJ2-3

cdr3_nt: TGTGCCAGCAGAACGGGGGGAGAGTCCTACAATGAGCAGTTCTTC
cdr3_aa: CASRTGGESYNEQFF
clone_size: NA
v_call: TRBV5-4
d_call: TRBD2
j_call: TRBJ2-1

cdr3_nt: TGTGCCAGCAGCCCGAAACTAGCGGGAGCCGCCGGGGAGCTGTTTTTT
cdr3_aa: CASSPKLAGAAGELFF
clone_size: few
v_call: TRBV5-4
d_call: TRBD2
j_call: TRBJ2-2

cdr3_nt: TGTGCCAGCGGGCAAGAGACCCAGTACTTC
cdr3_aa: CASGQETQYF
clone_size: few
v_call: TRBV9
d_call: NA
j_call: TRBJ2-5

cdr3_nt: TGTGCCAGCAGCCCCGGACTAGCGGGGGGTGAGCAGTTCTTC
cdr3_aa: CASSPGLAGGEQFF
clone_size: NA
v_call: TRBV5-4
d_call: TRBD2
j_call: TRBJ2-1

cdr3_nt: TGTGCCAGCAGCGCGAAACAGGGACCCTACGAGCAGTACTTC
cdr3_aa: CASSAKQGPYEQYF
clone_size: NA
v_call: TRBV7-9
d_call: NA
j_call: TRBJ2-7

cdr3_nt: TGTGCCAGCTCACCAGCAGGAGGTTTCGAGCAGTACTTC
cdr3_aa: CASSPAGGFEQYF
clone_size: NA
v_call: TRBV18
d_call: NA
j_call: TRBJ2-7

cdr3_nt: TGTGCCAGCAGCGGTCGGTTGCGGACTAATGAAAAACTGTTTTTT
cdr3_aa: CASSGRLRTNEKLFF
clone_size: few
v_call: TRBV5-8
d_call: NA
j_call: TRBJ1-4

cdr3_nt: TGCGCCAGCAGCCAAGCCGGCACAGATACGCAGTATTTT
cdr3_aa: CASSQAGTDTQYF
clone_size: NA
v_call: TRBV4-1
d_call: NA
j_call: TRBJ2-3

cdr3_nt: TGTGCCAGCAGCGGACGACGGGATATGGAGACCCAGTACTTC
cdr3_aa: CASSGRRDMETQYF
clone_size: NA
v_call: TRBV11-2
d_call: NA
j_call: TRBJ2-5

cdr3_nt: TGTGCCAGCAGCTTAGCGCCGTCAGATACGCAGTATTTT
cdr3_aa: CASSLAPSDTQYF
clone_size: NA
v_call: TRBV11-1
d_call: NA
j_call: TRBJ2-3